These T cell receptor beta chains were read from a single sample in a study of CD8+ T cells in alopecia areata. Clones were read by immunoSEQ multiplex PCR, and TCRdb kept only the in-frame ones, dropping some. The sample holds about 190,000 clones; 45% to 65% are singletons and the top ten take roughly 0.7%. Source: CD4+ T cells sorted from blood, taken at week 4, from a patient treated with tofacitinib. These receptors all stem from a human donor with alopecia areata. Both conserved end residues are trimmed from each CDR3. Fields, in order: V gene, clone size, J gene, CDR3 protein. Clone size is given for some rows only: seen once, a few or many times, or a class if the clone is expanded.

TRBV9	-	TRBJ2-6	ASSVGSGANVLT
TRBV5-6	few	TRBJ2-1	ASSLGDYNEQF
TRBV5-1	-	TRBJ1-5	ASSSGGGNQPQH
TRBV27	-	TRBJ1-1	ASSSTYRNEAF
TRBV6-6	-	TRBJ1-1	ASSLGTVTEAF
TRBV5-1	-	TRBJ2-7	ASSLAGGVGYEQY
TRBV7-2	-	TRBJ2-7	ASSSTTSAAYEQY
TRBV25-1	-	TRBJ1-3	ASRPSGDGSGNTIY
TRBV30	few	TRBJ1-2	AWSPDRGGGYT
TRBV9	-	TRBJ2-1	ASSPGLADYNEQF
TRBV18	once	TRBJ1-4	ASSPAVREGEKLF
TRBV18	-	TRBJ2-7	ASSPGGTVTFYEQY
TRBV25-1	-	TRBJ2-5	ASRDGSLETQY
TRBV29-1	-	TRBJ2-3	SGAGLGGDTQY
TRBV7-2	-	TRBJ2-5	ASSLQGKETQY
TRBV2	-	TRBJ2-1	ASSVFSRVVGNEQF
TRBV7-9	once	TRBJ2-7	ASSLVGGYEQY
TRBV5-4	few	TRBJ2-1	ASSLGGVYNEQF